This TCR beta chain derives from a study of CXCR3-negative and CXCR3-positive naive CD8 T cells. Whole-study findings and limits: Similar TRBV-TRBJ usage was seen in naive cells (both CXCR3-negative and CXCR3-positive), but memory cells differed. TRB CDR3 properties were used to infer TCR strength, and surface CD5 was comparable between naive subsets. Naive subsets were similarly diverse, while memory CD8+ repertoires were much less diverse.

Turning to this clonotype: The antigen is not known.

The CDR3 consists of 13 residues. CDR1 SEHNR and CDR2 FQNEAQ come from the germline V gene (reference sequence). Each TRB cDNA library was prepared by 5' RACE (with UMI labels). TCRdb re-analyzed the 5' RACE reads; it lists each CDR3 protein once, without DNA. This repertoire includes 75,000 to 100,000 distinct CDR3 sequences. CD45RO-CCR7+CD27+CD95- was the phenotype of naive CD8+ T cells. The sequenced sample consisted of naive CXCR3- CD8+ T cells from blood. Subset given: CD45RO-CCR7+CD27+CD95- naive CD8+ T cells lacking CXCR3 (TNR3-). This TCR was sampled from a human donor in good health. Some clones in this sample may be carry-over from other donors' samples. This sequence joins TRBV7-9 and TRBJ1-1; the D call of TRBD1 rests on TCRdb alone, since no DNA is present to check it. The CDR3 is CASTPTGALEAFF. Filled out from reference TRBV7-9 and TRBJ1-1, the complete variable domain reads DTGVSQNPRHKITKRGQNVTFRCDPISEHNRLYWYRQTLGQGPEFLTYFQNEAQLEKSRLLSDRFSAERPKGSFSTLEIQRTEQGDSAMYLCASTPTGALEAFFGQGTRLTVV.